Listed below are T cell receptor beta chains from one sample, sequenced in a study of cytomegalovirus exposure and HLA in healthy donors. Profiled with immunoSEQ multiplex PCR; TCRdb holds only in-frame clones, not every one. This table lists roughly 110,000 clones. The sample consisted of PBMCs. The origin of the receptors is a man younger than 40 in good health and CMV-seronegative. CDR3s include the opening cysteine and the closing phenylalanine or tryptophan. The D gene is left open where the match is weak.

V gene	D gene	CDR3 length	J gene	CDR3 protein
TRBV5-1	TRBD1	19	TRBJ2-1	CASSGGTGAPSAAFDEQFF
TRBV5-6	NA	15	TRBJ1-1	CASTRSRAMNTEAFF
TRBV9	TRBD1	14	TRBJ1-1	CASSVKTGDTEAFF
TRBV9	NA	16	TRBJ2-2	CASSAGNKGVLGELFF
TRBV4-3	TRBD2	16	TRBJ2-5	CASSQETSGGQETQYF
TRBV7-8	TRBD1	14	TRBJ2-7	CASSLRGGGYEQYF
TRBV27	NA	14	TRBJ2-7	CASSNVGGAHEQYF
TRBV5-4	NA	14	TRBJ1-3	CASSAGGTGNTIYF
TRBV7-6	NA	14	TRBJ2-2	CASSLFEGTGELFF
TRBV7-9	NA	11	TRBJ1-1	CASSLELEAFF
TRBV7-9	NA	13	TRBJ1-2	CASSLIQDRGYTF
TRBV28	NA	13	TRBJ1-5	CASSFAGDQPQHF
TRBV7-9	NA	14	TRBJ2-5	CASSLGPDGWPQYF
TRBV5-1	NA	14	TRBJ1-4	CASRDGATNEKLFF
TRBV7-3	TRBD1	13	TRBJ1-1	CASKGGGSTEAFF
TRBV7-3	NA	15	TRBJ2-3	CASSLLARVGDTQYF
TRBV6-1	TRBD1	18	TRBJ2-7	CASSEVQTGTGGTYEQYF
TRBV7-9	TRBD1	15	TRBJ2-7	CASSPLTGLNYEQYF
TRBV10-1	NA	13	TRBJ2-2	CASRLLNTGELFF
TRBV5-5	NA	16	TRBJ2-7	CASSLGATGWGREQYF
TRBV4-3	NA	13	TRBJ1-1	CASSQDQRAEAFF
TRBV10-3	TRBD1	18	TRBJ2-7	CAISESGQGVLTSYEQYF
TRBV6-4	TRBD1	14	TRBJ2-3	CASSPEGATDTQYF
TRBV5-6	TRBD1	14	TRBJ2-1	CASSFGRGYNEQFF
TRBV5-1	TRBD1	14	TRBJ2-5	CASSGGTGEETQYF
TRBV5-6	NA	14	TRBJ1-6	CASSPGGRESPLHF
TRBV5-4	TRBD1	13	TRBJ1-2	CASSGDRNYGYTF
TRBV28	NA	18	TRBJ1-2	CASSLGTGPRPRGYGYTF
TRBV6-5	NA	15	TRBJ2-1	CASSLTQGTYNEQFF
TRBV5-5	NA	16	TRBJ2-1	CASTSLPGPGDNEQFF
TRBV9	NA	14	TRBJ1-5	CASRSGREDQPQHF
TRBV10-3	TRBD1	14	TRBJ1-1	CATQDRAMNTEAFF
TRBV7-6	NA	12	TRBJ2-1	CASSLSPNEQFF
TRBV5-6	NA	16	TRBJ1-6	CASSFPPGGINSPLHF
TRBV10-3	NA	14	TRBJ1-5	CAISESGGNQPQHF
TRBV15	NA	13	TRBJ2-1	CATSRDLRGEQFF
TRBV5-6	NA	14	TRBJ2-3	CASKGRASSNTQYF
TRBV5-1	NA	14	TRBJ1-2	CASSVAAANYGYTF
TRBV30	NA	15	TRBJ2-5	CAWSVRAGTGETQYF
TRBV18	NA	18	TRBJ1-1	CASSPYLGTGGENTEAFF
TRBV9	NA	18	TRBJ2-2	CASHPNVLDRFSTGELFF
TRBV6-5	TRBD1	16	TRBJ1-4	CASSYSMTGLNEKLFF
TRBV6-5	TRBD1	15	TRBJ2-5	CASSYSGDREETQYF
TRBV9	TRBD1	15	TRBJ1-2	CASSVDNRGNYGYTF
TRBV7-9	NA	13	TRBJ2-3	CASRQGLMDTQYF
TRBV10-3	TRBD2	15	TRBJ2-3	CAISEPSGGTDTQYF
TRBV7-2	NA	12	TRBJ1-2	CASSYDRYGYTF
TRBV15	NA	12	TRBJ1-1	CATSPRTGGAFF
TRBV9	TRBD1	11	TRBJ2-5	CASSAGDREYF
TRBV28	NA	13	TRBJ2-5	CASSFQVTETQYF
TRBV19	TRBD1	15	TRBJ1-1	CASSWGQDMNTEAFF
TRBV9	NA	14	TRBJ1-6	CASSHRTENSPLHF
TRBV5-4	TRBD1	17	TRBJ1-1	CASNPFRTGRRNTEAFF
TRBV4-3	TRBD1	16	TRBJ2-7	CASSQARTGIVYEQYF
TRBV6-6	NA	15	TRBJ1-4	CASSYSGIPNEKLFF
TRBV28	NA	12	TRBJ1-2	CASSLPGAGYTF
TRBV7-6	NA	13	TRBJ2-3	CASSLVRGDTQYF
TRBV5-4	TRBD1	16	TRBJ2-5	CASSLAGTGGAETQYF
TRBV11-2	NA	15	TRBJ2-7	CASRQRGKWGNEQYF